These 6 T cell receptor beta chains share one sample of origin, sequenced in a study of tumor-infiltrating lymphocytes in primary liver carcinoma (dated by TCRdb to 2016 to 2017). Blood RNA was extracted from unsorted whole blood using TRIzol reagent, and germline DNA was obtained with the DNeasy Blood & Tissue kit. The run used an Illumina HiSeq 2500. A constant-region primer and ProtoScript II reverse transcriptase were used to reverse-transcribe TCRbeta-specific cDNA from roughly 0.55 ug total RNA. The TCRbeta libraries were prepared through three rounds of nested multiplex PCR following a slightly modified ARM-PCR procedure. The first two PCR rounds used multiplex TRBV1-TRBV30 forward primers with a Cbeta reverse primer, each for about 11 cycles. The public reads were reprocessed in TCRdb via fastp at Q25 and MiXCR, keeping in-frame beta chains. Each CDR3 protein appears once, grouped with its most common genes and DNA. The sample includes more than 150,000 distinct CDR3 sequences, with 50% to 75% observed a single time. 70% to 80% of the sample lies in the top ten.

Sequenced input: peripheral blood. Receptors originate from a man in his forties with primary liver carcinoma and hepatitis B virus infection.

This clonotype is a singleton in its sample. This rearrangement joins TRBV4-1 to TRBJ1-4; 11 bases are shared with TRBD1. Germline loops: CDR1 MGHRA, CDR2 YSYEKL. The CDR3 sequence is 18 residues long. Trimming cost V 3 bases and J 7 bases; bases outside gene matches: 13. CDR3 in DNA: TGCGCCAGCAGCCACCCTAGGGACAGGGGGGGCGAAGCTGAAAAACTGTTTTTT. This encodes CASSHPRDRGGEAEKLFF.

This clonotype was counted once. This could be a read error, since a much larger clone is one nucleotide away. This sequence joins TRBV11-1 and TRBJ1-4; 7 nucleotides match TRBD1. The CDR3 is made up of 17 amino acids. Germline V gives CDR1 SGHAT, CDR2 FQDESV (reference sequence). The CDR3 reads CASSARQGGSTNEKLSF. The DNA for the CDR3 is TGTGCCAGCAGCGCACGACAGGGTGGTTCAACTAATGAAAAACTGTCTTTT.

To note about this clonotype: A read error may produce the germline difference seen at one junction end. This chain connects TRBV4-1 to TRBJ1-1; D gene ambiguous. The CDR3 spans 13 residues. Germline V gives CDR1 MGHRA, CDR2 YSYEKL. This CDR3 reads CASSQGPNTQAFF. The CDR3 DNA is TGCGCCAGCAGCCAAGGTCCCAACACTCAAGCTTTCTTT.

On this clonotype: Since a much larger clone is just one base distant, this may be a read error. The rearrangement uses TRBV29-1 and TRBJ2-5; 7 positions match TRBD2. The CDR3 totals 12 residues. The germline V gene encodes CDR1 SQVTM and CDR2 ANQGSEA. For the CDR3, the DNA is TGCAGCATCCTTGGCGGGGGTCAGACCCGGTACTTC. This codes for CSILGGGQTRYF.

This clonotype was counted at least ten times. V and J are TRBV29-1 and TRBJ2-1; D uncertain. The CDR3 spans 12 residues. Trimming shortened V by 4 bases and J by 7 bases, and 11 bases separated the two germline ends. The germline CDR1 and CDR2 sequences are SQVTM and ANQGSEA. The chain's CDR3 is CSVAPSVNEQFF. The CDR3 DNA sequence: TGCAGCGTTGCACCGAGCGTAAATGAGCAGTTCTTC.

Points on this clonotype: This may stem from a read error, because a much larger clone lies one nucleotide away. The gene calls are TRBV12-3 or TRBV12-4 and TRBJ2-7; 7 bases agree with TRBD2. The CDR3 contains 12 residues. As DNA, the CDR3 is TGTGCCAGCCGGGGGGATTTCTACGAGCGGTACTTC. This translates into CASRGDFYERYF.